This T cell receptor (beta chain) was retrieved from a study of blood T cell repertoires in COVID-19. In the study overall: Material from acute and convalescent COVID-19 was sourced from the United States, Italy and Spain. The cDNA or gDNA used as material had been derived from T cells, B-cell-depleted T cells, or PBMCs.

Per the study methods: How many nucleated cells were present was estimated from reference gene primer amplification. Measured with immunoSEQ multiplex PCR; TCRdb has only the in-frame clones, and not every one. V and J calls and clone size are copied from that table; D and trimming were computed from the DNA. Of about 58,000 clones in the sample, about 76% were seen once. The specimen was peripheral blood. This TCR was recovered from a human donor in a cohort sampled during active COVID-19.

This CDR3 reads CAISAQRDRANYGYTF. Here the CDR3 DNA reads TGTGCCATCAGTGCCCAGCGGGACAGGGCAAACTATGGCTACACCTTC. The V gene is TRBV10-3, the J gene TRBJ1-2; 9 nucleotides align to TRBD1. From germline, CDR1 is ENHRY and CDR2 SYGVKD. The CDR3 totals 16 residues. J was trimmed by 2 bases and V by 4 bases; bases with no gene match: 8.